A single sample is the source of the 3 T cell receptor beta chains below, sequenced in a study of cytomegalovirus exposure and HLA in healthy donors. The PCR used 60 Vbeta and 13 Jbeta primers. Method: immunoSEQ multiplex PCR; TCRdb's copy keeps in-frame clones and lacks some. The sample yields roughly 130,000 clones, 84% seen once. Input material: PBMCs. The receptors were sampled from a woman younger than 35 in good health and CMV-seropositive.

This clone came up a few times. The J gene is TRBJ1-6, the V gene TRBV30, with 8 nucleotides matching TRBD1. This CDR3 is built from 13 residues. Losses at the gene ends were 6 bases for V and 3 bases for J; bases not matched to a gene: 1. The V gene's germline CDR1 is GTSNPN and CDR2 SVGIG (reference sequence). In DNA form, the CDR3 reads TGTGCCTGCGGACAGGGCTATAATTCACCCCTCCACTTT. Translated: CACGQGYNSPLHF. The full variable domain, in which reference TRBV30 and TRBJ1-6 provide the parts outside the CDR3, is SQTIHQWPATLVQPVGSPLSLECTVEGTSNPNLYWYRQAAGRGLQLLFYSVGIGQISSEVPQNLSASRPQDRQFILSSKKLLLSDSGFYLCACGQGYNSPLHFGNGTRLTVT.

This rearrangement joins TRBV27 to TRBJ2-5; 12 nucleotides line up with TRBD2. The CDR3 totals 18 residues. Germline CDR1 reads MNHEY; CDR2 reads SMNVEV (reference sequence). With 5 bases clipped from V and 1 base from J, the junction kept 11 bases outside the gene matches. The CDR3 loop is CASSPTSGGSKLQETQYF. In DNA form, the CDR3 reads TGTGCCAGCAGTCCGACTAGCGGGGGATCGAAACTCCAAGAGACCCAGTACTTC.

The chain is built from TRBV9 and TRBJ1-6, with D perhaps TRBD1 (5 bases). Germline CDR1 and CDR2: SGDLS and YYNGEE. CDR3 size: 15 residues. V lost 6 bases to trimming and J lost 7 bases, with 17 bases between them. The CDR3 loop is CASTVGWGENSPLHF. CDR3 DNA sequence: TGTGCCAGCACCGTGGGTTGGGGGGAAAATTCACCCCTCCACTTT. The full variable domain, with the rest looked up from reference TRBV9 and TRBJ1-6, is DSGVTQTPKHLITATGQRVTLRCSPRSGDLSVYWYQQSLDQGLQFLIQYYNGEERAKGNILERFSAQQFPDLHSELNLSSLELGDSALYFCASTVGWGENSPLHFGNGTRLTVT.